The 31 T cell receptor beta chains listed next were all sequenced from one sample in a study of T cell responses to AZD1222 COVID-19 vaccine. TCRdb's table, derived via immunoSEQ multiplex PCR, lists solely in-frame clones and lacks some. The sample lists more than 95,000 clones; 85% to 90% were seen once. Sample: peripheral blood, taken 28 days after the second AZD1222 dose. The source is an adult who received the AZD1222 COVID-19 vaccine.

CDR3 residues: CASSPTRGTGGREHYGYTF. The CDR3 DNA is TGCGCCAGCAGCCCCACTAGGGGGACAGGGGGCCGGGAGCACTATGGCTACACCTTC. This sequence joins TRBV5-1 and TRBJ1-2, with 12 bases fitting TRBD1. Per germline, CDR1 SGHRS and CDR2 YFSETQ. CDR3 length equals 19 residues. The ends lost 4 bases at V and 3 bases at J; junction bases unmatched: 16. Drawing the rest from reference TRBV5-1 and TRBJ1-2, the complete variable domain is KAGVTQTPRYLIKTRGQQVTLSCSPISGHRSVSWYQQTPGQGLQFLFEYFSETQRNKGNFPGRFSGRQFSNSRSEMNVSTLELGDSALYLCASSPTRGTGGREHYGYTFGSGTRLTVV.

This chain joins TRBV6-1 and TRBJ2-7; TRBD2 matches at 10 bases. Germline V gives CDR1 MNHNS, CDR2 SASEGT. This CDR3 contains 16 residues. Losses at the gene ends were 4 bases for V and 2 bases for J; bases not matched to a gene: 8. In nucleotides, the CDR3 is TGTGCCAGCAGTGTCAGGGGGACTAGCGTGCCCTACGAGCAGTACTTC. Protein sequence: CASSVRGTSVPYEQYF.

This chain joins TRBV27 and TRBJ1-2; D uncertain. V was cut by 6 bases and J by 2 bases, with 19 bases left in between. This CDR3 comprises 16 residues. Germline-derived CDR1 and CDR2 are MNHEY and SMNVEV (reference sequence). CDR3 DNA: TGTGCCAGCAGAAGGCTGCCGTCTACTGGCAACTATGGCTACACCTTC. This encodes CASRRLPSTGNYGYTF.

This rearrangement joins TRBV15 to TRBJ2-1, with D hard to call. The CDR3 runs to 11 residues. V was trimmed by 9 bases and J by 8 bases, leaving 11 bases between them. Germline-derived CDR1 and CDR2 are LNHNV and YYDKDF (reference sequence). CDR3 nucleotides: TGTGCCACGACGTTTCCCGATGAGCAGTTCTTC. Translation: CATTFPDEQFF.

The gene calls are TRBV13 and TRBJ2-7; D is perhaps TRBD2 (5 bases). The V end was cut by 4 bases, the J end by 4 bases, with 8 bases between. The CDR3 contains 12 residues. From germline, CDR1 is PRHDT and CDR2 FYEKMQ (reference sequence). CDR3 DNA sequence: TGTGCCAGCAGCTGGGGAGCATACGAGCAGTACTTC. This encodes CASSWGAYEQYF.

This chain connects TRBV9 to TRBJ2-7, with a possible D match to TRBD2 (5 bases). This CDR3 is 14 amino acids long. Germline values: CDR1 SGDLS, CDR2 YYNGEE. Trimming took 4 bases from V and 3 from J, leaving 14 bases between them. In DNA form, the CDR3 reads TGTGCCAGCAGCCCTAGCCGAGGGTTCTACGAGCAGTACTTC. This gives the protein CASSPSRGFYEQYF.

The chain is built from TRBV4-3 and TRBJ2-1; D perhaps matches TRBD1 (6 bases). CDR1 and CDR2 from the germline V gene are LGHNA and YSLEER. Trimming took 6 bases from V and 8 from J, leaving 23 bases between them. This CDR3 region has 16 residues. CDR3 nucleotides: TGCGCCAGCAGACAACGTACAGGGAATCCCAGCGATGAGCAGTTCTTC. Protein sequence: CASRQRTGNPSDEQFF.

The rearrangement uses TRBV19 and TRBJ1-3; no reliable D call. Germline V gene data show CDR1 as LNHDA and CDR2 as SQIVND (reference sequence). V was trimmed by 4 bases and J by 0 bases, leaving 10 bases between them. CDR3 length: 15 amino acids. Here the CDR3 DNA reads TGTGCCAGTAGTACTCTGACGGACTCTGGAAACACCATATATTTT. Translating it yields CASSTLTDSGNTIYF.

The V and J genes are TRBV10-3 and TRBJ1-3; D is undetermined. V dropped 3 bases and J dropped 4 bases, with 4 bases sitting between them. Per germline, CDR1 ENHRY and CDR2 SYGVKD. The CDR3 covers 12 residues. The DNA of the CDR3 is TGTGCCATCAGTGATTACGGAAACACCATATATTTT. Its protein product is CAISDYGNTIYF.

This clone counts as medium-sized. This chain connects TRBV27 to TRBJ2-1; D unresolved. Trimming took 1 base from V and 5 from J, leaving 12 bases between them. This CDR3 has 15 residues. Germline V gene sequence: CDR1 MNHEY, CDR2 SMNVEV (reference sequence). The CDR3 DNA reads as TGTGCCAGCAGTTTATTCTCCGGAACAAACAATGAGCAGTTCTTC. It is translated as CASSLFSGTNNEQFF.

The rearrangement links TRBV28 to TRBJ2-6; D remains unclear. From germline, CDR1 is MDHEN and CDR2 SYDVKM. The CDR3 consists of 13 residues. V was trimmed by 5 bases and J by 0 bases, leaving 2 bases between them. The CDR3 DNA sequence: TGTGCCAGCAGTGTCTCTGGGGCCAACGTCCTGACTTTC. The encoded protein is CASSVSGANVLTF.

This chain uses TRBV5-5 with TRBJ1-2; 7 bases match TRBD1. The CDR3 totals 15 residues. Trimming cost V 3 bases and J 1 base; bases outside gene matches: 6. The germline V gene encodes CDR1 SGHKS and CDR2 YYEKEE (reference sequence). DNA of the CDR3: TGTGCCAGCAGCTCCGGACAGGCGGATAACTATGGCTACACCTTC. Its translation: CASSSGQADNYGYTF.

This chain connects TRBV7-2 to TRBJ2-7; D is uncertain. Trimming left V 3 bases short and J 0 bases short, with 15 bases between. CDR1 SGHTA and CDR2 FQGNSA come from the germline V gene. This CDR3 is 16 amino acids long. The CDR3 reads CASSLGRTVSSYEQYF. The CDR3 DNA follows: TGTGCCAGCAGCTTGGGTAGGACGGTCAGCTCCTACGAGCAGTACTTC.

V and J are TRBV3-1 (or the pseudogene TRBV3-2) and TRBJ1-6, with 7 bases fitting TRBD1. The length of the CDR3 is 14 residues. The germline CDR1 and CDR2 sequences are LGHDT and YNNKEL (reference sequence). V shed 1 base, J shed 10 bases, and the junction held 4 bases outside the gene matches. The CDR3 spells CASSQGSGGSPLHF. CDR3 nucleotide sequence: TGTGCCAGCAGCCAAGGGTCAGGGGGATCACCCCTCCACTTT.

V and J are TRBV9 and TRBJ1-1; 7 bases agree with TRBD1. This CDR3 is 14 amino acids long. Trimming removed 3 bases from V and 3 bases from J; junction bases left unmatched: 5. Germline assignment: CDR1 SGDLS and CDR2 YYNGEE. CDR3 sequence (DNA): TGTGCCAGCAGCGACTATACAGGGGACACTGAAGCTTTCTTT. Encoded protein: CASSDYTGDTEAFF.

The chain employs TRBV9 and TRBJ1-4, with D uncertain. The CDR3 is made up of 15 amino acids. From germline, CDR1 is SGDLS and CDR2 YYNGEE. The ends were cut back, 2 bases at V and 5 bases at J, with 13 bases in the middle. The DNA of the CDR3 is TGTGCCAGCAGCGTTGAAGGTGGGCCAAATGAAAAACTGTTTTTT. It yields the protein CASSVEGGPNEKLFF. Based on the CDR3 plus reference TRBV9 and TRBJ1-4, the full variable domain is DSGVTQTPKHLITATGQRVTLRCSPRSGDLSVYWYQQSLDQGLQFLIQYYNGEERAKGNILERFSAQQFPDLHSELNLSSLELGDSALYFCASSVEGGPNEKLFFGSGTQLSVL.

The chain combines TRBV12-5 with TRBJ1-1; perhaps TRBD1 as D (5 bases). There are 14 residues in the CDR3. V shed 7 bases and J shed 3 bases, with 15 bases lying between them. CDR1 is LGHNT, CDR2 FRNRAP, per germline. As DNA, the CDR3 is TGTGCTAGTGCCCCCTCGGGACTTTACACTGAAGCTTTCTTT. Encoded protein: CASAPSGLYTEAFF.

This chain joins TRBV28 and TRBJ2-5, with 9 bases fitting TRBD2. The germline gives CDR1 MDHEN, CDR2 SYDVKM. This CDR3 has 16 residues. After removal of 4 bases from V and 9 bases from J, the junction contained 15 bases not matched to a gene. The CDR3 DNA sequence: TGTGCCAGCAGTTCCCTGATAGCGGGAGTAGGGTCGGCCCAGTACTTC. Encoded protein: CASSSLIAGVGSAQYF.

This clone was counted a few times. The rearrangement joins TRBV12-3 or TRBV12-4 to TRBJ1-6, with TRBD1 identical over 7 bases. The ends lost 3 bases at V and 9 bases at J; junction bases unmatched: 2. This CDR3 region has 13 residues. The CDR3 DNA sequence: TGTGCCAGCAGTTTGACAGGGTTTTCACCCCTCCACTTT. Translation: CASSLTGFSPLHF.

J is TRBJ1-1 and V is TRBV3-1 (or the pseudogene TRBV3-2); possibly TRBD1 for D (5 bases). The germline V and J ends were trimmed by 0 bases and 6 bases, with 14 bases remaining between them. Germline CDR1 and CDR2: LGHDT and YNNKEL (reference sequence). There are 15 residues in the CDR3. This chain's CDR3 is CASSQDWTTGAEAFF. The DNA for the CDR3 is TGTGCCAGCAGCCAAGATTGGACAACTGGGGCTGAAGCTTTCTTT.

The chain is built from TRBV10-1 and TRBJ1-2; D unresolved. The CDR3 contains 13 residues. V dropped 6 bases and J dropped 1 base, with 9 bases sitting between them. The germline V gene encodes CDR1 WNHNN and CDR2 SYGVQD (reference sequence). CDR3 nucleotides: TGCGCCAGCAGCCTTTTTGTTAACTATGGCTACACCTTC. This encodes CASSLFVNYGYTF.

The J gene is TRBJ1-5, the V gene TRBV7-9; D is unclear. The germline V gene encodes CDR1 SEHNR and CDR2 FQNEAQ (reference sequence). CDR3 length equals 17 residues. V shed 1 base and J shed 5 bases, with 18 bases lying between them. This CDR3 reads CASSLGGGGYGDQPQHF. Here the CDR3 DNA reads TGTGCCAGCAGCTTAGGGGGTGGCGGGTACGGAGATCAGCCCCAGCATTTT. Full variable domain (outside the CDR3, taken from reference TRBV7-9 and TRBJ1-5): DTGVSQNPRHKITKRGQNVTFRCDPISEHNRLYWYRQTLGQGPEFLTYFQNEAQLEKSRLLSDRFSAERPKGSFSTLEIQRTEQGDSAMYLCASSLGGGGYGDQPQHFGDGTRLSIL.

The CDR3 spells CASSPNSGNAGNTIYF. CDR3 nucleotides: TGCGCCAGCAGCCCCAATTCAGGGAACGCTGGAAACACCATATATTTT. The V gene is TRBV5-1, the J gene TRBJ1-3; D is perhaps TRBD1 (5 bases). Trimming left V 4 bases short and J 2 bases short, with 16 bases between. CDR1 and CDR2 from the germline V gene are SGHRS and YFSETQ. CDR3 size: 16 residues.

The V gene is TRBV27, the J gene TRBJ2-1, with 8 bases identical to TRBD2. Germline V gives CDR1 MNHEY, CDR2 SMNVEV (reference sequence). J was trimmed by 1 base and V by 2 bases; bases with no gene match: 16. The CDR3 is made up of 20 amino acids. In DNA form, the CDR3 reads TGTGCCAGCAGTTTAGGAATCGGAGCGGCTAGCGGGCCGTCCTACAATGAGCAGTTCTTC. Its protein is CASSLGIGAASGPSYNEQFF.

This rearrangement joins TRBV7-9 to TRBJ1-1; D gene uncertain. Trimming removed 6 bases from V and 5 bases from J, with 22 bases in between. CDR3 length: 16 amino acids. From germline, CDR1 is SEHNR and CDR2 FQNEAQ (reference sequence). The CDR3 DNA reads TGTGCCAGCAGGGATAGGGCGCAAAAGGGTTGGACTGAAGCTTTCTTT. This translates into CASRDRAQKGWTEAFF.

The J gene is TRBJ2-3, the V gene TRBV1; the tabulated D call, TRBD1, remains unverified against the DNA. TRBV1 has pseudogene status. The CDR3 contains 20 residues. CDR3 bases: TGCACCAGCAGCCAGCCCGCAGGTCCCGAATGGTCTCGGATCACAGATACGCAGTATTTT. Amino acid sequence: CTSSQPAGPEWSRITDTQYF.

The DNA of the CDR3 is TGTGCCAGCAGCCGGACCGGGACTAGCAACAATGAGCAGTTCTTC. The encoded protein is CASSRTGTSNNEQFF. The rearrangement uses TRBV4-2 and TRBJ2-1; 9 nucleotides match TRBD2. Germline CDR1 LGHNA, CDR2 YNFKEQ. V lost 4 bases to trimming and J lost 5 bases; unmatched junction nucleotides: 6. The CDR3 is made up of 15 amino acids.

CDR3 DNA sequence: TGTGCCAGCAGCTCACCCGGACAGGGGATGAGGGAGACCCAGTACTTC. Translating it yields CASSSPGQGMRETQYF. The J gene is TRBJ2-5, the V gene TRBV7-9; TRBD1 agrees at 9 bases. The CDR3 has 16 amino acids. Germline CDR1 SEHNR, CDR2 FQNEAQ (reference sequence). V lost 4 bases, J lost 5 bases, and 11 bases stayed unmatched.

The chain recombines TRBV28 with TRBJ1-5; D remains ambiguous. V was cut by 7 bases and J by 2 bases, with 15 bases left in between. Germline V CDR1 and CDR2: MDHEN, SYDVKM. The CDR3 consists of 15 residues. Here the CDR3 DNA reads TGTGCCAGCAAGGGCCTGGGTAGGGGCAATCAGCCCCAGCATTTT. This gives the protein CASKGLGRGNQPQHF.

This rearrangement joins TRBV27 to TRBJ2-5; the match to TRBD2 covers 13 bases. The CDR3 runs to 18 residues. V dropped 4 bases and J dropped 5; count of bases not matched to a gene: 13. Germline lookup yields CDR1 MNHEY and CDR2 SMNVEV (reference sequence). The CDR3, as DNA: TGTGCCAGCAGTTCCCTGGGACTAGCGGGATTGATTGTCGAGACCCAGTACTTC. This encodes CASSSLGLAGLIVETQYF.

The DNA of the CDR3 is TGCGCCAGCAGCTTGATGGGACCGGCGAACACTGAAGCTTTCTTT. It is translated as CASSLMGPANTEAFF. This chain joins TRBV5-1 and TRBJ1-1, with D perhaps matching TRBD1 (5 bases). The CDR3 contains 15 residues. Germline CDR1 and CDR2: SGHRS and YFSETQ. Between the trimmed V and J ends, which lost 1 base and 1 base, there was a span of 11 bases.